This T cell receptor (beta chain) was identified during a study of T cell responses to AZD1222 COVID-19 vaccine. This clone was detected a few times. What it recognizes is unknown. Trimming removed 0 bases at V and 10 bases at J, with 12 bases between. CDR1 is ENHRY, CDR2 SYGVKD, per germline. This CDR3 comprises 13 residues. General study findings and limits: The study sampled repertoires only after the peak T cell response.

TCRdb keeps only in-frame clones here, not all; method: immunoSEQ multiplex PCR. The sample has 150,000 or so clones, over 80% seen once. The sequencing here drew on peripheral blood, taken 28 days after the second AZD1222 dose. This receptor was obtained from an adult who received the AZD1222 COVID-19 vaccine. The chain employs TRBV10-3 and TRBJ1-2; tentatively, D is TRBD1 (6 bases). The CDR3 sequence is CAISESFTGPYTF. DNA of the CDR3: TGTGCCATCAGTGAGTCATTTACAGGGCCCTACACCTTC.